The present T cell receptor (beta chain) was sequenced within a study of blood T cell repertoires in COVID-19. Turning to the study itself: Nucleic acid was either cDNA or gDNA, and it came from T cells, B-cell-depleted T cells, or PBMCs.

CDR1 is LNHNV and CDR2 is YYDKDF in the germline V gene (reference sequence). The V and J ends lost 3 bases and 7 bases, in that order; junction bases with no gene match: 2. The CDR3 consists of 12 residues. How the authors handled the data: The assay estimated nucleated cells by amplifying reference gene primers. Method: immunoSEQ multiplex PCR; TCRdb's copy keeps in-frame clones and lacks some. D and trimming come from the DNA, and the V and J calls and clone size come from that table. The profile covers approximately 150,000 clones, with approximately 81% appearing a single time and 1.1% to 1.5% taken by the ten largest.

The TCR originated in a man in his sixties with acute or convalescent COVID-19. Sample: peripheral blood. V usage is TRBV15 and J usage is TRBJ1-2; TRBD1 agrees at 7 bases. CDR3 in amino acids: CATSRDRFGYTF. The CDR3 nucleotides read TGTGCCACCAGCAGGGACAGGTTTGGCTACACCTTC.